These T cell receptor beta chains were read from a single sample in a study of CD8+ T cells in alopecia areata. Assay: immunoSEQ multiplex PCR; the TCRdb copy retains only in-frame clones and omits some. Altogether some 130,000 clones are present, 45% to 50% being singletons, with the ten largest covering approximately 18%. The sequences come from CD8+ T cells sorted from blood, collected at week 0. The receptors here all came from a human donor with alopecia areata. Both conserved end residues are trimmed from each CDR3. Fields, in order: V gene, J gene, CDR3 length, CDR3 protein.

v_gene: TRBV2
j_gene: TRBJ2-1
len: 15
CDR3aa: ASSEALPGVSYNEQF

v_gene: TRBV12-5
j_gene: TRBJ1-1
len: 13
CDR3aa: ASGLEAGIGTEAF

v_gene: TRBV7-7
j_gene: TRBJ2-5
len: 13
CDR3aa: ASSREEGSQVTQY

v_gene: TRBV29-1
j_gene: TRBJ2-7
len: 11
CDR3aa: SVELSGTYEQY

v_gene: TRBV6-1
j_gene: TRBJ1-1
len: 12
CDR3aa: ASRLTGRNTEAF

v_gene: TRBV29-1
j_gene: TRBJ2-4
len: 12
CDR3aa: SVEGDSGENIQY

v_gene: TRBV27
j_gene: TRBJ1-4
len: 12
CDR3aa: ASSLVGTNEKLF

v_gene: TRBV10-3
j_gene: TRBJ2-5
len: 10
CDR3aa: AISESQETQY

v_gene: TRBV14
j_gene: TRBJ2-3
len: 12
CDR3aa: ASSHRDFTDTQY

v_gene: TRBV13
j_gene: TRBJ2-7
len: 14
CDR3aa: ASSLGLWGQGYEQY

v_gene: TRBV13
j_gene: TRBJ2-3
len: 14
CDR3aa: ASSSSGTGHTDTQY

v_gene: TRBV7-9
j_gene: TRBJ1-1
len: 13
CDR3aa: ASSYWTGMNTEAF

v_gene: TRBV25-1
j_gene: TRBJ2-5
len: 11
CDR3aa: ASSEERWETQY

v_gene: TRBV30
j_gene: TRBJ2-2
len: 10
CDR3aa: AWTGGTGELF

v_gene: TRBV11-2
j_gene: TRBJ2-2
len: 12
CDR3aa: ASSLRASAGELF

v_gene: TRBV5-4
j_gene: TRBJ1-2
len: 13
CDR3aa: ASSLGRGQEEGYT

v_gene: TRBV7-8
j_gene: TRBJ2-1
len: 9
CDR3aa: ASSLKNEQF

v_gene: TRBV13
j_gene: TRBJ2-7
len: 11
CDR3aa: ASSPPGSYEQY

v_gene: TRBV13
j_gene: TRBJ1-2
len: 13
CDR3aa: ASSTRDREPYGYT

v_gene: TRBV4-1
j_gene: TRBJ2-3
len: 11
CDR3aa: ASSQPRAHTQY

v_gene: TRBV30
j_gene: TRBJ2-7
len: 12
CDR3aa: AAGLAGGIYEQY

v_gene: TRBV5-6
j_gene: TRBJ1-5
len: 11
CDR3aa: ASSLVDGQPQH

v_gene: TRBV5-1
j_gene: TRBJ1-1
len: 11
CDR3aa: ASRLERQGEAF

v_gene: TRBV7-3
j_gene: TRBJ2-5
len: 12
CDR3aa: ASSKGGLQETQY

v_gene: TRBV7-9
j_gene: TRBJ2-7
len: 13
CDR3aa: ASSLIAGLRYEQY

v_gene: TRBV7-2
j_gene: TRBJ2-3
len: 14
CDR3aa: ASSLSGVGLENTQY

v_gene: TRBV11-2
j_gene: TRBJ2-5
len: 16
CDR3aa: ASSLAQGLPTTEETQY

v_gene: TRBV9
j_gene: TRBJ1-6
len: 11
CDR3aa: ASSVGDNSPLH

v_gene: TRBV30
j_gene: TRBJ2-3
len: 12
CDR3aa: AWSLAGGTDTQY

v_gene: TRBV9
j_gene: TRBJ1-5
len: 10
CDR3aa: ASGGADQPQH

v_gene: TRBV14
j_gene: TRBJ2-7
len: 10
CDR3aa: ASSGTRYEQY

v_gene: TRBV30
j_gene: TRBJ2-3
len: 11
CDR3aa: AWSGGAEDTQY

v_gene: TRBV9
j_gene: TRBJ2-7
len: 12
CDR3aa: ASSVDVSPYEQY

v_gene: TRBV5-1
j_gene: TRBJ2-1
len: 12
CDR3aa: ASSLDRGLNEQF

v_gene: TRBV7-9
j_gene: TRBJ2-1
len: 10
CDR3aa: ASSLQSNEQF

v_gene: TRBV9
j_gene: TRBJ1-1
len: 12
CDR3aa: ASSPRVVNTEAF

v_gene: TRBV13
j_gene: TRBJ2-7
len: 13
CDR3aa: ASSSSEAMIYEQY

v_gene: TRBV29-1
j_gene: TRBJ1-2
len: 15
CDR3aa: SVGQALIGGSGYGYT

v_gene: TRBV6-5
j_gene: TRBJ1-2
len: 11
CDR3aa: ASSYSNIYGYT

v_gene: TRBV5-6
j_gene: TRBJ2-7
len: 13
CDR3aa: ASSWDRGLIEEQY

v_gene: TRBV11-2
j_gene: TRBJ2-7
len: 13
CDR3aa: ASSKRGFLSYEQY

v_gene: TRBV9
j_gene: TRBJ2-7
len: 11
CDR3aa: ASSVVLSSLQY

v_gene: TRBV9
j_gene: TRBJ2-1
len: 14
CDR3aa: ASSPREGGTYNEQF

v_gene: TRBV27
j_gene: TRBJ2-1
len: 9
CDR3aa: ATRGGAGEV

v_gene: TRBV4-1
j_gene: TRBJ1-5
len: 14
CDR3aa: ASSQDPGLSNQPQH

v_gene: TRBV19
j_gene: TRBJ2-5
len: 11
CDR3aa: ASSIGRQETQY

v_gene: TRBV30
j_gene: TRBJ1-2
len: 12
CDR3aa: AWSPEGANYGYT

v_gene: TRBV7-9
j_gene: TRBJ2-1
len: 9
CDR3aa: ASSSGNEQF

v_gene: TRBV7-9
j_gene: TRBJ2-1
len: 11
CDR3aa: ASSLLGRDEQF

v_gene: TRBV5-1
j_gene: TRBJ2-7
len: 11
CDR3aa: ASNDEQTVRQY

v_gene: TRBV30
j_gene: TRBJ1-2
len: 13
CDR3aa: AWSVGDREHYGYT

v_gene: TRBV30
j_gene: TRBJ1-2
len: 13
CDR3aa: AWSDPPGNYYGYT